Reported below is one T cell receptor (beta chain). This clonotype was seen at least ten times. The target of this receptor is not known. Per-base qualities were not stored, and no clone one base away is much larger. The sample comes from a study of patients and donors after allogeneic stem cell transplantation (dated by TCRdb to 2019 to 2021). Library preparation employed RT-PCR. Sequencing was performed on a NextSeq 550. Clones were called with MiXCR by TCRdb after fastp trimmed the public reads at Q25, and only in-frame beta chains were retained. Rows are unified per CDR3 protein, each entry keeping the most common DNA and genes. For this sample there are around 240,000 distinct CDR3 sequences; around 14% appear just once. The ten top clones hold about 9.9% of the sample. V lost 4 bases and J lost 2 bases; the stretch between them is 16 bases long. The CDR3 runs 15 residues from the cysteine to the phenylalanine. The kept DNA is CDR3 alone, 45 bases in frame from the first base. CDR1 and CDR2, per the germline V gene, are SGHDT and YYEEEE.

The sequence was obtained from a human donor who was either an allogeneic HSCT recipient or a stem cell or donor lymphocyte infusion donor (not recorded which). It is not recorded whose cells these are; they may come from a transplant donor. Specimen: blood, either unsorted or a sorted T cell fraction (not recorded which). The chain is made from TRBV5-6 and TRBJ2-7, with the D call perhaps TRBD1 or TRBD2, as 5 bases match in each case. The CDR3 loop reads CASSPPGQGTYEQYF. The sequence in DNA is TGTGCCAGCAGCCCCCCGGGGCAGGGAACCTACGAGCAGTACTTC.